The 14 T cell receptor beta chains reported below all come from one sample, sequenced in a study of blood T cell repertoires in COVID-19. Method: immunoSEQ multiplex PCR; TCRdb's copy keeps in-frame clones and lacks some. This repertoire shows some 200,000 clones, roughly three quarters found once; its top ten account for roughly 7.8%. Material: peripheral blood. These receptors all come from a woman between 50 and 59 years old with active or convalescent COVID-19.

Regarding this clone: The identical CDR3 is also encoded by other nucleotide sequences in the sample. V is TRBV7-2 and J is TRBJ2-3, with a possible D match to TRBD2 (7 bases). This CDR3 has 14 amino acids. V lost 1 base and J 6 bases, leaving 11 bases between the germline ends. Germline lookup yields CDR1 SGHTA and CDR2 FQGNSA. CDR3 region: CASSLGGGADTQYF. CDR3 sequence (DNA): TGTGCCAGCAGCTTAGGAGGGGGGGCGGATACGCAGTATTTT.

This chain connects TRBV2 to TRBJ2-5; 14 nucleotides line up with TRBD2. The germline CDR1 and CDR2 sequences are SNHLY and FYNNEI. The ends lost 6 bases at V and 5 bases at J; junction bases unmatched: 5. CDR3 size: 15 residues. The CDR3 region is CASSGTSGGSETQYF. The CDR3 DNA follows: TGTGCCAGCAGCGGGACTAGCGGGGGTTCGGAGACCCAGTACTTC.

The V call is TRBV2, the J call TRBJ1-5; D is unclear. This CDR3 contains 13 residues. Germline V gives CDR1 SNHLY, CDR2 FYNNEI. V lost 6 bases and J lost 7, with 13 bases in between. CDR3 in amino acids: CASRGENTQPQHF. CDR3 nucleotide sequence: TGTGCCAGCAGGGGAGAGAATACGCAGCCCCAGCATTTT.

The chain is built from TRBV18 and TRBJ1-2; 8 bases agree with TRBD1. Germline CDR1 reads KGHSH; CDR2 reads LQKENI. This CDR3 has 15 amino acids. Germline trimming cut 6 bases from V and 7 bases from J; bases unmatched to any gene: 13. CDR3 nucleotide sequence: TGTGCCAGCTCTCCCAGACAGGACAGGGCCGGTGGCTACACCTTC. As protein: CASSPRQDRAGGYTF.

A remark on this clone: One end of the junction is discordant with germline, which a read error may explain. The chain has TRBV11-3 and TRBJ2-1, with D unclear. CDR1 SGHNT and CDR2 YENEEA come from the germline V gene. There are 14 residues in the CDR3. CDR3 sequence (DNA): TGTGCCGGCAGCCAGTTCGGGTCCTACAATGAGCAGTTCTTC. Amino acids: CAGSQFGSYNEQFF.

The rearrangement uses TRBV7-8 and TRBJ2-2; 7 bases align to TRBD1. Germline CDR1 is SGHVS and CDR2 is FQNEAQ. The CDR3 has 14 amino acids. Trimming cost V 5 bases and J 7 bases; bases outside gene matches: 7. Here the CDR3 reads CASSLDRAGGELFF. CDR3 DNA: TGTGCCAGCAGCCTAGACAGGGCGGGCGGGGAGCTGTTTTTT.

The chain couples TRBV28 to TRBJ1-2; D unresolved. This CDR3 is built from 11 residues. V lost 1 base and J 7 bases, leaving 4 bases between the germline ends. Germline CDR1 MDHEN, CDR2 SYDVKM. CDR3 in amino acids: CASSLSFGYTF. Here the CDR3 DNA reads TGTGCCAGCAGTTTATCCTTTGGCTACACCTTC.

The chain carries TRBV6-5 and TRBJ2-3, with a possible D match to TRBD1 (5 bases). Trimming took 6 bases from V and 1 from J, leaving 14 bases between them. The CDR3 has 15 residues. The germline V gene has CDR1 MNHEY and CDR2 SVGAGI. CDR3 sequence: CASRNAGYGTDTQYF. Here the CDR3 DNA reads TGTGCCAGCAGGAACGCAGGGTATGGCACAGATACGCAGTATTTT.

The CDR3 DNA follows: TGCGCCACCAGGGGGCCTCCTGGCTACACCTTC. Translation: CATRGPPGYTF. The V call is TRBV4-3, the J call TRBJ1-2, with 8 bases identical to TRBD1. The CDR3 extends over 11 amino acids. Looked up from germline, CDR1 is LGHNA and CDR2 is YSLEER. V shed 10 bases, J shed 7 bases, and the junction held 5 bases outside the gene matches.

The V call is TRBV12-3 or TRBV12-4, the J call TRBJ2-5; D unresolved. Trimming pared 6 bases from V and 5 bases from J, leaving 13 bases between. The CDR3 runs to 13 residues. For the CDR3, the DNA is TGTGCCAGCAGCCTCCCCCCTCAGGAGACCCAGTACTTC. This codes for CASSLPPQETQYF.

The chain couples TRBV3-1 (or the pseudogene TRBV3-2) to TRBJ2-2; 7 nucleotides align to TRBD2. This CDR3 is 15 amino acids long. The germline V gene has CDR1 LGHDT and CDR2 YNNKEL (reference sequence). J was trimmed by 4 bases and V by 4 bases; bases with no gene match: 6. CDR3 nucleotide sequence: TGTGCCAGCAGCCGTGGGGGGGGAGGCACCGGGGAGCTGTTTTTT. As protein: CASSRGGGGTGELFF.

The chain carries TRBV18 and TRBJ2-7; 8 positions agree with TRBD2. Germline values: CDR1 KGHSH, CDR2 LQKENI. CDR3 length: 15 residues. After removal of 4 bases from V and 2 bases from J, the junction contained 7 bases not matched to a gene. Here the CDR3 reads CASSRNSGTPYEQYF. CDR3 in DNA: TGTGCCAGCTCACGTAATAGCGGGACCCCCTACGAGCAGTACTTC.

This clone has a handful of counts. Here the CDR3 reads CASSNGQPNYGYTF. CDR3 sequence (DNA): TGTGCCAGCTCAAACGGACAGCCTAACTATGGCTACACCTTC. The gene calls are TRBV18 and TRBJ1-2; perhaps TRBD1 as D (6 bases). V gave up 5 bases and J gave up 0 bases, with 10 bases separating them. Germline V gene data show CDR1 as KGHSH and CDR2 as LQKENI. This CDR3 comprises 14 residues.

The chain recombines TRBV6-6 with TRBJ1-6; 7 bases agree with TRBD1. Germline V gene lookup returns CDR1 MNHNY and CDR2 SVGAGI (reference sequence). The V segment lost 4 bases and the J segment 10 bases; nucleotides outside the gene matches: 4. The CDR3 totals 13 residues. The CDR3 is CASSLTGESPLHF. DNA of the CDR3: TGTGCCAGCAGTTTAACAGGGGAATCACCCCTCCACTTT.